Many counts were recorded for the clone carrying this T cell receptor beta chain. This entry is derived from a study of regulatory T cells in long-lasting Graves disease. To make TCR beta libraries, researchers used iRepertoire HTBI primers and Arm-PCR of CDR3 regions. TCRdb redid the calling of the multiplex PCR reads with MiXCR, one entry per CDR3 protein. The table lists about 470,000 distinct CDR3 sequences, more than 20% of them singletons. As to time point: persistent/refractory GD, antithyroid drugs over 5 years with positive TRAb. Preparation of the TCR library used RNA extracted from PBMCs. The material sequenced was peripheral blood mononuclear cells (PBMCs), taken when the disease was refractory, from a patient treated with antithyroid drugs. The receptor was isolated from a female donor with Graves disease.

CDR3 in amino acids: CASRVQGASNQPQHF. The CDR3 DNA reads as TGTGCCAGCAGGGTACAGGGGGCGAGCAATCAGCCCCAGCATTTT. The chain links TRBV28 to TRBJ1-5; 9 positions agree with TRBD1. The CDR3 extends over 15 amino acids. Trimming cost V 6 bases and J 1 base; bases outside gene matches: 4. Per the germline V gene, CDR1 is MDHEN and CDR2 is SYDVKM.